The 22 T cell receptor beta chains presented below share a single source sample, sequenced in a study of T cells in Graves' hyperthyroidism and ophthalmopathy. RNA transcripts yielded amplified TCR beta CDR3 regions. The HTBI primer set drove a first-round RT-PCR of the TCR CDR3. TCRdb re-called the multiplex PCR reads through MiXCR, storing one row per CDR3 protein. Seen here are some 800,000 distinct CDR3 sequences, around 39% observed once, and the top ten hold more than 7%. Sample: blood. Every receptor here comes from a man aged 18 to 29 with Graves' hyperthyroidism.

This chain connects TRBV6-5 to TRBJ1-2; a weak D match, TRBD1 (6 bases). V lost 5 bases and J lost 8, with 21 bases in between. Germline V lookup: CDR1 MNHEY, CDR2 SVGAGI. The CDR3 covers 15 residues. The CDR3 nucleotides are TGTGCCAGCAGTGAAGGACAGATAGGCGCGAGAGGCTACACCTTC. This gives the protein CASSEGQIGARGYTF.

The gene calls are TRBV11-2 and TRBJ2-5, with D possibly matching TRBD2 (5 bases). The J call may be in error: the DNA end matches TRBJ2-1 better. Germline assignment: CDR1 SGHAT and CDR2 FQNNGV. The CDR3 loop spans 14 amino acids. As DNA, the CDR3 is TGTGCCAGCAGCTTATCCGGCCATAGCGATGAGCAGTTCTTC. It is translated as CASSLSGHSDEQFF.

This chain links TRBV24-1 with TRBJ1-2; D not resolved. Trimming removed 4 bases from V and 8 bases from J, with 10 bases in between. The CDR3 runs to 12 residues. In germline, CDR1 is KGHDR, CDR2 SFDVKD. CDR3 protein: CATSDGWEGYTF. CDR3 nucleotides: TGTGCCACCAGTGACGGATGGGAAGGCTACACCTTC.

The chain employs TRBV12-3 or TRBV12-4 and TRBJ1-5; 7 nucleotides match TRBD1. The CDR3 consists of 14 residues. The V gene end was trimmed by 6 bases and the J gene end by 5 bases; junction bases not matched to a gene: 7. This chain's CDR3 is CASSTGQADQPQHF. In DNA form, the CDR3 reads TGTGCCAGCAGCACCGGACAGGCGGATCAGCCCCAGCATTTT.

Many counts were recorded for this clonotype. The chain carries TRBV7-2 and TRBJ2-7; tentative D call: TRBD1 (6 bases). The V end was cut by 5 bases, the J end by 2 bases, with 19 bases between. The CDR3 runs 16 residues. Germline CDR1 reads SGHTA; CDR2 reads FQGNSA. For the CDR3, the DNA is TGTGCCAGCAGCCAAACCCGACAGGACTCAGCCTACGAGCAGTACTTC. Residues: CASSQTRQDSAYEQYF.

V gene TRBV12-3 or TRBV12-4 combines with J gene TRBJ2-7; D gene uncertain. The CDR3 contains 13 residues. Trimming shortened V by 1 base and J by 6 bases, and 10 bases separated the two germline ends. This chain's CDR3 is CASSLGLPREQYF. In DNA form, the CDR3 reads TGTGCCAGCAGTTTAGGGCTCCCACGCGAGCAGTACTTC.

The rearrangement links TRBV29-1 to TRBJ2-7; the D gene could be TRBD1 or TRBD2 (5 bases each). The length of the CDR3 is 14 residues. Germline V gene data show CDR1 as SQVTM and CDR2 as ANQGSEA. Trimming took 1 base from V and 5 from J, leaving 15 bases between them. CDR3 in amino acids: CSVEVKDGADEQYF. CDR3 DNA: TGCAGCGTTGAAGTGAAAGACGGGGCAGACGAGCAGTACTTC.

This clonotype was counted between two and nine times. The rearrangement joins TRBV5-1 to TRBJ1-1, with TRBD1 as a possible D gene (5 bases). The CDR3 extends over 13 amino acids. Germline values: CDR1 SGHRS, CDR2 YFSETQ. V was cut by 5 bases and J by 5 bases, with 13 bases left in between. The CDR3 DNA is TGCGCCAGCAGGGTGACGGGGCATACTGAAGCTTTCTTT. Its translation: CASRVTGHTEAFF.

The table lists this clonotype with a count of one. V and J are TRBV20-1 and TRBJ2-6; D is ambiguous. The germline V gene has CDR1 DFQATT and CDR2 SNEGSKA (reference sequence). The CDR3 loop spans 12 amino acids. V lost 5 bases, J lost 4 bases, and 6 bases lay in between. CDR3 region: CSAPQGANVLTF. The CDR3 DNA is TGCAGTGCTCCACAGGGGGCCAACGTCCTGACTTTC.

The chain carries TRBV10-3 and TRBJ1-1, with D possibly being TRBD1 (5 bases). The CDR3 is 16 amino acids. CDR1 and CDR2 from the germline V gene are ENHRY and SYGVKD. V lost 3 bases and J 2 bases, leaving 16 bases between the germline ends. CDR3 sequence (DNA): TGTGCCATCAGTGAACCGGTTATGGGGGGAAACACTGAAGCTTTCTTT. Protein: CAISEPVMGGNTEAFF.

The chain has TRBV7-2 and TRBJ2-7, with 14 bases identical to TRBD2. This CDR3 has 14 amino acids. Per germline, CDR1 SGHTA and CDR2 FQGNSA. V lost 7 bases, J lost 6 bases, and 5 bases stayed unmatched. The CDR3 DNA sequence: TGTGCCAGCACCCCGGGACTAGCGGGAGTCGAGCAGTACTTC. It codes for CASTPGLAGVEQYF.

In its sample, this clonotype was seen a few times. The chain combines TRBV7-2 with TRBJ2-3; possibly TRBD2 for D (7 bases). From germline, CDR1 is SGHTA and CDR2 FQGNSA. The CDR3 runs 13 residues. Trimming cost V 9 bases and J 6 bases, with 16 bases left between them. CDR3 nucleotide sequence: TGTGCCAGTCTTAGGGGGGGGTTGGATACGCAGTATTTT. Amino acid sequence: CASLRGGLDTQYF.

This clonotype was counted a few times. The junction shows a germline mismatch at one end, possibly a read error. The chain carries TRBV7-9 and TRBJ2-5; the D is unclear. Germline V gene lookup returns CDR1 SEHNR and CDR2 FQNEAQ (reference sequence). The CDR3 length is 15 residues. CDR3 amino acids: CASSNFLGSGETQYF. CDR3 nucleotides: TGCGCCAGCAGCAACTTTCTGGGAAGTGGGGAGACCCAGTACTTC.

The chain joins TRBV9 to TRBJ2-6, with D tentatively TRBD2 (6 bases). This CDR3 region has 17 residues. V was clipped by 3 bases and J by 2 bases, with 15 bases between them. Germline CDR1 is SGDLS and CDR2 is YYNGEE. The DNA of the CDR3 is TGTGCCAGCAGCGCCCCTCAGGGAGGCGCTGGGGCCAACGTCCTGACTTTC. It codes for CASSAPQGGAGANVLTF.

The CDR3 nucleotides read TGCGCCAGCAGCCAAACAGGGGTAAGCGAGCAGTACTTC. This encodes CASSQTGVSEQYF. V gene TRBV4-1 combines with J gene TRBJ2-7; 7 bases are a match to TRBD1. With 2 bases clipped from V and 6 bases from J, the junction kept 4 bases outside the gene matches. Per germline, CDR1 MGHRA and CDR2 YSYEKL. The CDR3 length is 13 residues.

This clonotype showed up many times. This chain uses TRBV25-1 with TRBJ1-1; the match to TRBD1 covers 11 bases. This CDR3 contains 16 residues. V was clipped by 4 bases and J by 0 bases; unmatched bases: 4. The germline V gene has CDR1 MGHDK and CDR2 SYGVNS. CDR3 bases: TGTGCCAGCAGTGGTGGGACAGGGGGAATGAACACTGAAGCTTTCTTT. The encoded protein is CASSGGTGGMNTEAFF.

This chain uses TRBV13 with TRBJ1-1, with D unresolved. The CDR3 runs to 16 residues. Germline assignment: CDR1 PRHDT and CDR2 FYEKMQ (reference sequence). Trimming cost V 5 bases and J 0 bases, with 16 bases left between them. This chain's CDR3 is CASSPLAGPLNTEAFF. For the CDR3, the DNA is TGTGCCAGCAGCCCCTTAGCTGGACCGTTGAACACTGAAGCTTTCTTT.

This clonotype has more than one count but fewer than ten. This chain links TRBV6-6 with TRBJ1-3, with unresolved D. Germline CDR1 is MNHNY and CDR2 is SVGAGI (reference sequence). This CDR3 is 12 amino acids long. The V end lost 8 bases, the J end lost 2 bases, and 7 bases lay between the germline ends. The CDR3 reads CASGFTGNTIYF. Here the CDR3 DNA reads TGTGCCAGCGGGTTCACTGGAAACACCATATATTTT.

The chain is built from TRBV25-1 and TRBJ1-1; TRBD1 matches at 7 bases. The CDR3 sequence is 14 residues long. CDR1 is MGHDK and CDR2 is SYGVNS in the germline V gene. V gave up 6 bases and J gave up 4 bases; unmatched junction bases: 8. The CDR3 sequence is CASSRTTGATEAFF. The CDR3, as DNA: TGTGCCAGCAGCCGAACTACAGGGGCCACTGAAGCTTTCTTT.

The chain recombines TRBV5-1 with TRBJ1-1; perhaps TRBD1 as D (5 bases). Germline lookup yields CDR1 SGHRS and CDR2 YFSETQ. V was clipped by 5 bases and J by 1 base, with 9 bases between them. The CDR3 length is 13 residues. The CDR3 DNA reads TGCGCCAGCAGGAAAGGACAGAACACTGAAGCTTTCTTT. As protein: CASRKGQNTEAFF.

This clonotype was counted a few times. This rearrangement joins TRBV7-8 to TRBJ1-1, with 9 bases that match TRBD1. This CDR3 is built from 19 residues. Germline V CDR1 and CDR2: SGHVS, FQNEAQ. V lost 5 bases and J lost 4; bases outside the gene matches: 20. As DNA, the CDR3 is TGTGCCAGCAGCCTTCGGTATACTACAGGGGGCGTTCGTGGCACTGAAGCTTTCTTT. It translates to CASSLRYTTGGVRGTEAFF.

Points on this clonotype: A much larger clone lies one base from this, so it may be a read error. This rearrangement joins TRBV29-1 to TRBJ2-3, with D perhaps matching TRBD1 (5 bases). Germline values: CDR1 SQVTM, CDR2 ANQGSEA. This CDR3 has 10 residues. The CDR3 loop is CSVNTGTQYF. CDR3 sequence (DNA): TGCAGCGTAAACACAGGTACGCAGTATTTT.